These 22 T cell receptor beta chains came from one sample sequenced in a study of T cell clonality in common variable immunodeficiency. The protocol was immunoSEQ multiplex PCR, while the TCRdb copy is restricted to in-frame clones and leaves out a portion. The sample has approximately 60,000 clones, none seen only once; the top ten hold approximately 0.84%. The material sequenced was peripheral blood mononuclear cells. These TCRs come from a person aged 18 to 70 in good health.

At least ten counts were recorded for this clone. The sequenced fragment ends 3 residues before the CDR3 boundary, so the rest is inferred from the germline J gene. The gene calls are TRBV5-6 and TRBJ1-2; possibly TRBD1 for D (6 bases). The CDR3 is made up of 13 amino acids. The V gene's germline CDR1 is SGHDT and CDR2 YYEEEE. The V end lost 3 bases, the J end lost 7 bases, and 13 bases lay between the germline ends. CDR3 protein: CASSWGRLSGYTF. CDR3 DNA (partial): TGTGCCAGCAGCTGGGGGCGGTTGTCTGGC.

This clone has a count of ten or more. The read ends 3 residues shy of where the CDR3 ends; the end is completed using the germline J gene. The V call is TRBV19, the J call TRBJ2-5; 8 bases fit TRBD1. Looked up from germline, CDR1 is LNHDA and CDR2 is SQIVND (reference sequence). This CDR3 region has 13 residues. Losses at the gene ends were 6 bases for V and 5 bases for J; bases not matched to a gene: 5. CDR3 sequence: CASRSRGRETQYF. The sequenced part of the CDR3 DNA is TGTGCCAGTAGGTCCAGGGGGCGGGAGACC.

This clone was recorded many times. The sequence runs out 3 residues before the end of the CDR3; the remainder is reconstructed from the germline J gene. The chain recombines TRBV5-4 with TRBJ2-2, with 7 positions matching TRBD2. V lost 4 bases to trimming and J lost 7 bases; unmatched junction nucleotides: 7. The germline gives CDR1 SGHNT, CDR2 YYREEE (reference sequence). This CDR3 is 14 amino acids long. The part of the CDR3 DNA that was read is TGTGCCAGCAGCCCCCCTAGCGGTAACGGGGAG. Amino acids: CASSPPSGNGE. The full CDR3 protein reads CASSPPSGNGELFF.

This clone was observed at least ten times. The read gets to within 3 residues of the CDR3 end, and the germline J gene fills in the rest. This chain uses TRBV28 with TRBJ2-3; 11 nucleotides agree with TRBD2. Germline CDR1 is MDHEN and CDR2 is SYDVKM. CDR3 length equals 16 residues. CDR3 sequence: CASSLLGLAGGETQYF. Partial CDR3 DNA: TGTGCCAGCAGTTTATTGGGGCTAGCGGGAGGAGAGACG.

A remark on this clone: The read ends 3 residues before the CDR3 terminus; that terminus is restored from the germline J gene. The gene calls are TRBV19 and TRBJ2-4, with D possibly matching TRBD1 (5 bases). CDR3 size: 17 residues. Germline CDR1 is LNHDA and CDR2 is SQIVND (reference sequence). Partial CDR3 DNA: TGTGCCAGTAGGCCCCTCACCTATCGAGACAGCTCCTATGGT. Translated, it gives CASRPLTYRDSSYG. The full CDR3 reads CASRPLTYRDSSYGQYF.

In its sample, this clone was seen many times. The CDR3 bases that were read are TGTGCCAGTAGTATGGTCCCAGGGAGAAACACC. Translated, it gives CASSMVPGRNT. The whole CDR3 protein reads CASSMVPGRNTIYF. The rearrangement joins TRBV19 to TRBJ1-3, with D possibly TRBD1 on 5 matching bases. The CDR3 goes on 3 residues after the read ends, and that part is filled in from the germline J gene. Trimming left V 3 bases short and J 5 bases short, with 11 bases between. The CDR3 length is 14 residues. The germline gives CDR1 LNHDA, CDR2 SQIVND (reference sequence).

To note about this clone: The sequenced fragment ends 3 residues before the CDR3 boundary, so the rest is inferred from the germline J gene. This sequence joins TRBV19 and TRBJ1-4; 7 bases are shared with TRBD1. Germline-derived CDR1 and CDR2 are LNHDA and SQIVND (reference sequence). This CDR3 region has 16 residues. The CDR3 sequence is CASSVPGQSYNSPLFF. CDR3 DNA (partial): TGTGCCAGTAGTGTCCCGGGACAGTCCTATAATTCACCA.

A note on this clone: The read terminates 3 residues ahead of where the CDR3 ends, so the germline J gene completes it. The gene calls are TRBV18 and TRBJ1-5, with TRBD1 matching over 11 bases. This CDR3 spans 16 amino acids. V lost 3 bases, J lost 5 bases, and 6 bases stayed unmatched. Germline-derived CDR1 and CDR2 are KGHSH and LQKENI. The CDR3 sequence: CASSPPLGQGDQPQHF. The part of the CDR3 DNA that was read is TGTGCCAGCTCACCCCCATTGGGACAGGGGGATCAGCCC.

This clone was seen many times. The CDR3 extends 3 residues past the end of the read, so its final part is completed from the germline J gene. The J gene is TRBJ1-2, the V gene TRBV7-2; TRBD1 matches 12 bases. V dropped 0 bases and J dropped 5; count of bases not matched to a gene: 7. CDR3 length: 17 residues. CDR1 SGHTA and CDR2 FQGNSA come from the germline V gene. The CDR3 bases that were read are TGTGCCAGCAGCTTAGCGATGGGGGACAGGGGGCTTTATGGC. It is translated as CASSLAMGDRGLYG. The CDR3 in full is CASSLAMGDRGLYGYTF.

This clone was observed many times. The CDR3 end is not reached by the read, which stops 3 residues before it; the germline J gene fills it in. V is TRBV19 and J is TRBJ2-2, with 7 bases that match TRBD2. This CDR3 has 14 amino acids. The V gene end was trimmed by 6 bases and the J gene end by 2 bases; junction bases not matched to a gene: 3. CDR1 is LNHDA, CDR2 SQIVND, per germline (reference sequence). The covered CDR3 bases are TGTGCCAGTAGGGAGGGACTAAACACCGGGGAG. Translated: CASREGLNTGE. Given in full, the CDR3 is CASREGLNTGELFF. The full variable domain, rest sourced from reference TRBV19 and TRBJ2-2, is DGGITQSPKYLFRKEGQNVTLSCEQNLNHDAMYWYRQDPGQGLRLIYYSQIVNDFQKGDIAEGYSVSREKKESFPLTVTSAQKNPTAFYLCASREGLNTGELFFGEGSRLTVL.

Details on this clone: The read ends 3 residues before the CDR3 terminus; that terminus is restored from the germline J gene. J is TRBJ2-7 and V is TRBV19, with D perhaps matching TRBD2 (5 bases). The germline V and J ends were trimmed by 6 bases and 2 bases, with 14 bases remaining between them. CDR1 and CDR2 from the germline V gene are LNHDA and SQIVND (reference sequence). This CDR3 is built from 14 residues. CDR3 region: CASSPVVGAYEQYF. Partial CDR3 DNA: TGTGCCAGTAGCCCGGTGGTCGGGGCCTACGAG.

This clone was seen repeatedly, ten times or more. The same CDR3 is also encoded by other DNA sequences in this sample. The CDR3 spells CASSLVAGAGNTIYF. CDR3 bases read: TGTGCCAGCAGCTTAGTAGCAGGGGCAGGAAACACC. The chain couples TRBV7-6 to TRBJ1-3; a weak D match, TRBD1 (6 bases). The read falls 3 residues short of the CDR3 end, and the missing part is taken from the germline J gene. The germline CDR1 and CDR2 sequences are SGHVS and FNYEAQ. V gave up 1 base and J gave up 4 bases, with 11 bases separating them. The CDR3 spans 15 residues. Variable domain in full (rest from reference TRBV7-6 and TRBJ1-3): GAGVSQSPRYKVTKRGQDVALRCDPISGHVSLYWYRQALGQGPEFLTYFNYEAQQDKSGLPNDRFSAERPEGSISTLTIQRTEQRDSAMYRCASSLVAGAGNTIYFGEGSWLTVV.

With respect to this clone: The sequenced fragment ends 3 residues before the CDR3 boundary, so the rest is inferred from the germline J gene. The rearrangement links TRBV20-1 to TRBJ2-3; 11 bases line up with TRBD1. This CDR3 spans 16 amino acids. Per germline, CDR1 DFQATT and CDR2 SNEGSKA (reference sequence). The DNA read from the CDR3 is TGCAGTGCTAGAGATCGGACAGGGGGCGGCAATCAGCCG. Protein product: CSARDRTGGGNQP. The whole CDR3 reads CSARDRTGGGNQPQYF.

Ten or more counts support this clone. The sequenced fragment ends 3 residues before the CDR3 boundary, so the rest is inferred from the germline J gene. The chain employs TRBV18 and TRBJ1-2; 12 bases fit TRBD1. Germline assignment: CDR1 KGHSH and CDR2 LQKENI. The CDR3 sequence is 16 residues long. CDR3: CASSLGTGGGISSYTF. The covered CDR3 bases are TGTGCCAGCTCACTCGGGACAGGGGGCGGGATCTCCAGC. The whole variable domain, remainder taken from reference TRBV18 and TRBJ1-2, is NAGVMQNPRHLVRRRGQEARLRCSPMKGHSHVYWYRQLPEEGLKFMVYLQKENIIDESGMPKERFSAEFPKEGPSILRIQQVVRGDSAAYFCASSLGTGGGISSYTFGSGTRLTVV.

This clone was found many times. The read stops 3 residues short of the end of the CDR3; the missing end is completed from the germline J gene. V and J are TRBV5-4 and TRBJ2-3; 7 bases agree with TRBD1. In germline, CDR1 is SGHNT, CDR2 YYREEE (reference sequence). CDR3 length: 14 amino acids. CDR3 DNA, as far as it was read: TGTGCCAGCAGCCAAACGACAGGGAAGGAGACG. Amino acids: CASSQTTGKET. Given in full, the CDR3 is CASSQTTGKETQYF.

This clone has ten or more counts. The read halts 3 residues ahead of the CDR3 end, with the missing end drawn from the germline J gene. The V and J genes are TRBV20-1 and TRBJ2-2, with 8 bases identical to TRBD2. The CDR3 is made up of 15 amino acids. V shed 0 bases, J shed 7 bases, and the junction held 7 bases outside the gene matches. In germline, CDR1 is DFQATT, CDR2 SNEGSKA (reference sequence). CDR3 in amino acids: CSARDRRGGNGELFF. CDR3 DNA (partial): TGCAGTGCTAGAGATCGCCGGGGGGGAAACGGGGAG.

The sample holds many counts of this clone. From the germline J gene comes the end of the CDR3, since the read stops 3 residues before it. V and J are TRBV5-1 and TRBJ1-6; 11 nucleotides agree with TRBD1. Germline values: CDR1 SGHRS, CDR2 YFSETQ. The CDR3 spans 15 residues. The trim removed 6 bases at V and 6 bases at J, leaving 5 bases unmatched. The CDR3 protein is CASNTGQGANSPLHF. The covered CDR3 bases are TGCGCCAGCAATACTGGACAGGGGGCTAATTCACCC.

The sample holds many counts of this clone. The CDR3 bases that were read are TGCAGTGCTAGAGATGACAGGGGCGGACGGGCAAACACTGAA. It yields the protein CSARDDRGGRANTE. The whole CDR3 reads CSARDDRGGRANTEAFF. This chain connects TRBV20-1 to TRBJ1-1; TRBD1 matches 8 bases. The read ends 3 residues before the CDR3 terminus; that terminus is restored from the germline J gene. The CDR3 totals 17 residues. CDR1 is DFQATT and CDR2 is SNEGSKA in the germline V gene (reference sequence). V shed 0 bases and J 2 bases; nucleotides not matched to a gene: 11.

At least ten counts were recorded for this clone. The read terminates 3 residues before the CDR3 end, so the remaining end is supplied by the germline J gene. The V call is TRBV24-1, the J call TRBJ2-5, with 9 bases fitting TRBD2. V lost 7 bases, J lost 1 base, and 3 bases stayed unmatched. The CDR3 sequence is 14 residues long. Germline V gives CDR1 KGHDR, CDR2 SFDVKD. CDR3 DNA, as far as it was read: TGTGCCACCAGCTCTAGCGGGGTCCAAGAGACC. Translating it yields CATSSSGVQET. The whole CDR3 protein reads CATSSSGVQETQYF.

This clone was found a few times. Since a much larger clone is just one base distant, this may be a read error. The CDR3 end falls 3 residues outside the read, so it is completed with the germline J gene. The same CDR3 also results from other DNA sequences found in this sample. The gene calls are TRBV2 and TRBJ1-3, with D maybe TRBD1 (5 bases). CDR3 size: 14 residues. Germline V gene data show CDR1 as SNHLY and CDR2 as FYNNEI. This chain's CDR3 is CASSAGWRGNTIYF. Incomplete CDR3 DNA: TGTGCCAGCAGTGCAGGGTGGAGAGGAAACACG.

In the case of this clone: The read is 3 residues too short to cover the CDR3 end, so that end is filled in from the germline J gene. This chain connects TRBV11-2 to TRBJ2-7, with D maybe TRBD1 (5 bases). The CDR3 runs to 15 residues. The V and J ends lost 3 bases and 5 bases respectively, with 17 bases between them. Germline lookup yields CDR1 SGHAT and CDR2 FQNNGV. The CDR3 sequence: CASSFQRGLLDEQYF. The covered CDR3 bases are TGTGCCAGCAGCTTCCAAAGGGGCCTGCTGGACGAG.

At least ten counts were recorded for this clone. The read gets to within 3 residues of the CDR3 end, and the germline J gene fills in the rest. The rearrangement links TRBV5-4 to TRBJ2-7, with 13 bases identical to TRBD2. The V gene's germline CDR1 is SGHNT and CDR2 YYREEE (reference sequence). The ends lost 0 bases at V and 5 bases at J; junction bases unmatched: 2. The CDR3 runs 15 residues. The CDR3 sequence is CASSLVGTSGNEQYF. The DNA read from the CDR3 is TGTGCCAGCAGCTTGGTGGGGACTAGCGGGAACGAG.